A selection of T cell receptor beta chains follows, all from one sample in a study of T-cell reconstitution after alpha-beta-depleted transplantation in children. TCRdb re-analysed the PCR reads in MiXCR, keeping a single row per CDR3 protein. The table lists nearly 550,000 distinct CDR3 sequences, about 17% of them singletons, with approximately 3% in the top ten. The source material was PBMCs from the stem cell graft donor, sampled from the stem cell graft. The receptors here all came from a human donor who donated a stem cell graft to a child with acute lymphoblastic leukemia. Each CDR3 is given with its conserved first and last residue. The order of the fields is V gene, D gene, clone size, J gene, CDR3 protein, CDR3 DNA. D genes are given only for firm matches. The listing skips clone size in some rows; elsewhere it reads once, few, many or a size class.

TRBV5-1	NA	NA	TRBJ2-1	CASSFGVNNEQFF	TGCGCCAGCAGCTTCGGCGTTAACAATGAGCAGTTCTTC
TRBV20-1	NA	NA	TRBJ2-1	CSARDRLESYNEQFF	TGCAGTGCTAGAGATAGACTAGAATCCTACAATGAGCAGTTCTTC
TRBV20-1	TRBD2	NA	TRBJ2-7	CSALTSVLSYEQYF	TGCAGTGCACTGACTAGCGTACTCTCCTACGAGCAGTACTTC
TRBV5-5	NA	few	TRBJ1-5	CASSPGGLGSNQPQHF	TGTGCCAGCAGCCCTGGGGGGTTGGGAAGCAATCAGCCCCAGCATTTT
TRBV5-1	NA	NA	TRBJ2-3	CASSLEGAGVTDTQYF	TGCGCCAGCAGCTTGGAGGGGGCGGGAGTCACAGATACGCAGTATTTT
TRBV7-9	NA	many	TRBJ2-6	CASSFRGTGSGANVLTF	TGTGCCAGCAGCTTTCGTGGCACCGGCTCTGGGGCCAACGTCCTGACTTTC
TRBV7-9	NA	few	TRBJ1-1	CASSLFMAAGTEAFF	TGTGCCAGCAGCTTATTCATGGCAGCCGGCACTGAAGCTTTCTTT
TRBV9	TRBD2	few	TRBJ2-1	CASSLAGPLYNEQFF	TGTGCCAGCAGTTTAGCGGGACCATTATACAATGAGCAGTTCTTC
TRBV6-1	NA	NA	TRBJ2-2	CASKWDATTGELFF	TGTGCCAGCAAGTGGGACGCGACCACCGGGGAGCTGTTTTTT
TRBV20-1	NA	many	TRBJ2-3	CSARRPSTDTQYF	TGCAGTGCCCGGAGGCCCAGCACAGATACGCAGTATTTT
TRBV12-3/TRBV12-4	TRBD1	NA	TRBJ1-3	CASRGTGEEAGNTIYF	TGTGCCAGCAGGGGGACAGGGGAGGAAGCTGGAAACACCATATATTTT
TRBV28	TRBD1	NA	TRBJ2-3	CASSFLGTGNTDTQYF	TGTGCCAGCAGTTTTCTCGGGACAGGGAACACAGATACGCAGTATTTT
TRBV21-1	NA	many	TRBJ2-2	CASRSSGRALSCTGELFF	TGTGCCAGCAGGAGTAGCGGGAGGGCCTTAAGTTGCACCGGGGAGCTGTTTTTT
TRBV20-1	NA	NA	TRBJ1-1	CSEAETFF	TGCAGTGAGGCGGAGACTTTCTTT
TRBV20-1	TRBD1	few	TRBJ1-1	CSAHERDRGSLTEAFF	TGCAGTGCTCACGAGAGGGACAGGGGTTCTTTGACTGAAGCTTTCTTT
TRBV27	NA	few	TRBJ2-7	CASSLFRQDYEQYF	TGTGCCAGCAGTTTATTTCGACAGGACTACGAGCAGTACTTC
TRBV10-3	TRBD1	NA	TRBJ1-1	CATWTGSWNTEAFF	TGTGCCACCTGGACAGGGAGTTGGAACACTGAAGCTTTCTTT
TRBV5-6	NA	few	TRBJ1-4	CASSLVRDDEKLFF	TGTGCCAGCAGCTTGGTCAGGGATGATGAAAAACTGTTTTTT
TRBV7-3	NA	NA	TRBJ1-6	CASQGLVSPLHF	TGTGCCAGTCAGGGGTTAGTTTCACCCCTCCACTTT
TRBV7-6	NA	NA	TRBJ2-7	CASSLGGSRSYEQYF	TGTGCCAGCAGCTTAGGAGGTAGCAGATCCTACGAGCAGTACTTC
TRBV5-1	TRBD2	few	TRBJ2-3	CASSPPGTRTDTQYF	TGCGCCAGCAGCCCACCCGGGACTAGGACAGATACGCAGTATTTT
TRBV12-3/TRBV12-4	NA	few	TRBJ2-2	CASSRLNTGELFF	TGTGCCAGCAGCCGACTGAACACCGGGGAGCTGTTTTTT
TRBV4-1	NA	few	TRBJ1-4	CASSQGPTTNEKLFF	TGCGCCAGCAGCCAAGGACCGACAACTAATGAAAAACTGTTTTTT
TRBV29-1	NA	NA	TRBJ1-5	CGTGRDSNQPQHF	TGCGGGACGGGTCGGGATAGCAATCAGCCCCAGCATTTT
TRBV7-6	NA	few	TRBJ2-5	CASSLVRVPGEETQYF	TGTGCCAGCAGCTTAGTTCGAGTCCCGGGAGAAGAGACCCAGTACTTC
TRBV29-1	NA	many	TRBJ2-7	CSVEGGYEQYF	TGCAGCGTTGAAGGAGGTTACGAGCAGTACTTC
TRBV5-1	NA	once	TRBJ2-3	CASRRQAPDTQYF	TGCGCCAGCAGACGACAGGCCCCAGATACGCAGTATTTT
TRBV12-3/TRBV12-4	TRBD2	few	TRBJ2-3	CASSRTSGSDTQYF	TGTGCCAGCAGCCGGACTAGCGGGAGTGATACGCAGTATTTT
TRBV7-3	NA	NA	TRBJ2-3	CASSLTTYTDTQYF	TGTGCCAGCAGCTTAACTACCTACACAGATACGCAGTATTTT
TRBV3-1	TRBD2	NA	TRBJ2-7	CASSQPSGGSYEQYF	TGTGCCAGCAGCCAACCTAGCGGGGGCTCCTACGAGCAGTACTTC
TRBV6-2/TRBV6-3	NA	many	TRBJ2-1	CASSEGVWGNEQFF	TGTGCCAGCTCGGAGGGAGTTTGGGGAAATGAGCAGTTCTTC
TRBV29-1	NA	few	TRBJ2-4	CSVVGELAKNIQYF	TGCAGCGTTGTTGGGGAGCTAGCCAAAAACATTCAGTACTTC
TRBV2	NA	few	TRBJ2-1	CASSPRTPSGNEQFF	TGTGCCAGCAGCCCTAGGACCCCTTCCGGGAATGAGCAGTTCTTC
TRBV5-6	TRBD1	NA	TRBJ1-1	CASSLKGAWSKNTEAFF	TGTGCCAGCAGCTTGAAGGGGGCTTGGAGTAAGAACACTGAAGCTTTCTTT
TRBV6-2/TRBV6-3	NA	NA	TRBJ2-1	CASSLSGSSWAWEQFF	TGTGCCAGCAGTTTAAGCGGGTCCTCCTGGGCATGGGAGCAGTTCTTC
TRBV5-4	TRBD2	few	TRBJ2-5	CASSRGLAGEETQYF	TGTGCCAGCAGCCGGGGACTAGCGGGAGAAGAGACCCAGTACTTC
TRBV16	NA	NA	TRBJ1-4	CASSQSRQPNEKLFF	TGTGCCAGCAGCCAATCACGGCAACCAAATGAAAAACTGTTTTTT
TRBV29-1	NA	NA	TRBJ2-1	CSVDTGLSSYNEQFF	TGCAGCGTTGATACAGGGCTAAGCTCCTACAATGAGCAGTTCTTC
TRBV7-8	NA	NA	TRBJ1-2	CASSLALAAYGYTF	TGTGCCAGCAGCTTAGCGCTGGCAGCCTATGGCTACACCTTC
TRBV20-1	NA	NA	TRBJ1-1	CSAGGLLTEAFF	TGCAGTGCTGGGGGGTTACTCACTGAAGCTTTCTTT
TRBV7-9	NA	NA	TRBJ1-3	CASSLYALPSGNTIYF	TGTGCCAGCAGCTTATACGCCCTGCCCTCTGGAAACACCATATATTTT
TRBV15	NA	few	TRBJ2-1	CATSREGGITYNEQFF	TGTGCCACCAGCAGAGAGGGCGGGATCACCTACAATGAGCAGTTCTTC
TRBV9	NA	NA	TRBJ2-5	CASSAHVVQRGRETQYF	TGTGCCAGCAGCGCGCATGTTGTTCAACGGGGACGGGAGACCCAGTACTTC
TRBV11-2	NA	few	TRBJ2-2	CASSLGSGTGELFF	TGTGCCAGCAGCTTGGGCAGCGGCACCGGGGAGCTGTTTTTT
TRBV7-6	NA	few	TRBJ1-3	CASSLEENLGNTIYF	TGTGCCAGCAGCTTAGAGGAGAACCTTGGAAACACCATATATTTT
TRBV7-3	NA	few	TRBJ2-1	CASSEQQSSYNEQFF	TGTGCCAGCAGCGAGCAGCAGAGCTCCTACAATGAGCAGTTCTTC
TRBV20-1	NA	NA	TRBJ2-5	CSARRRGRETQYF	TGCAGTGCTAGACGCCGAGGGCGGGAGACCCAGTACTTC
TRBV7-2	TRBD1	NA	TRBJ2-1	CASSIGQGAHEQFF	TGTGCCAGCAGCATCGGACAGGGAGCCCATGAGCAGTTCTTC
TRBV19	NA	NA	TRBJ2-5	CASSGAGETQYF	TGTGCCAGTAGTGGGGCGGGAGAGACCCAGTACTTC
TRBV5-1	NA	NA	TRBJ1-2	CASSFSPDSFYGYTF	TGCGCCAGCAGCTTCTCACCTGACAGCTTCTATGGCTACACCTTC
TRBV5-1	TRBD2	NA	TRBJ2-7	CASRFGLAGAYEQYF	TGCGCCAGCAGGTTCGGACTAGCGGGCGCCTACGAGCAGTACTTC
TRBV21-1	NA	NA	TRBJ2-7	CASSKAETPRSYEQYF	TGTGCCAGCAGCAAAGCTGAGACTCCACGCTCCTACGAGCAGTACTTC